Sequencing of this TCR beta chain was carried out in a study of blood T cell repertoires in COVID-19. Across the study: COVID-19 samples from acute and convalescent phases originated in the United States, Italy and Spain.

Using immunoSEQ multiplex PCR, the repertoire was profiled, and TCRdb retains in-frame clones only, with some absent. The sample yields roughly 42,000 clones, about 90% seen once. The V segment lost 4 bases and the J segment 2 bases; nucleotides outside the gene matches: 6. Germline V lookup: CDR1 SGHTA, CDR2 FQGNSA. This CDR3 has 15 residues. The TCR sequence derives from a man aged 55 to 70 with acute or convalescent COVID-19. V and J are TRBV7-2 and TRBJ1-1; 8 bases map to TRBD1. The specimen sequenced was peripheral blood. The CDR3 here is CASSSPGQGNTEAFF. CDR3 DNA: TGTGCCAGCAGCTCCCCAGGACAGGGTAACACTGAAGCTTTCTTT.